The rows below give T cell receptor beta chains drawn from one sample of a study of T cell responses to AZD1222 COVID-19 vaccine. The repertoire was sequenced with immunoSEQ multiplex PCR; TCRdb's copy has only in-frame clones and lacks some. The sample lists 45,000 to 70,000 clones; about 89% were seen once. The sample was peripheral blood, taken 28 days after the second AZD1222 dose. Receptors originate from an adult who received the AZD1222 COVID-19 vaccine. CDR3s include the opening cysteine and the closing phenylalanine or tryptophan. The D gene is left open where the match is weak. Size is omitted from some rows. Given values are once, few, many or a class for expanded clones.

size	V	J	D	CDR3	DNA
-	TRBV9	TRBJ2-1	-	CASSPYGGSYNEQFF	TGTGCCAGCAGCCCATACGGCGGCTCCTACAATGAGCAGTTCTTC
few	TRBV7-9	TRBJ2-7	-	CASGGDGYEQYF	TGTGCCAGCGGGGGCGATGGGTACGAGCAGTACTTC
-	TRBV6-5	TRBJ2-5	-	CASAGLLQETQYF	TGTGCCAGCGCCGGACTTTTACAAGAGACCCAGTACTTC
few	TRBV27	TRBJ1-5	TRBD1	CASSRGATGNQPQHF	TGTGCCAGCAGTCGTGGGGCGACAGGGAATCAGCCCCAGCATTTT
-	TRBV4-3	TRBJ2-2	-	CASSQDISGELFF	TGCGCCAGCAGCCAAGACATATCCGGGGAGCTGTTTTTT
-	TRBV2	TRBJ1-2	-	CASSGRQPDF	TGTGCCAGCAGTGGAAGGCAGCCCGACTTC
-	TRBV5-1	TRBJ1-5	-	CASSLGSNQPQHF	TGCGCCAGCAGCTTGGGCAGCAATCAGCCCCAGCATTTT
-	TRBV5-4	TRBJ2-2	TRBD2	CASSFGTSFEELFF	TGTGCCAGCAGCTTCGGGACTAGCTTTGAGGAGCTGTTTTTT
-	TRBV21-1	TRBJ1-5	-	CASRRQVTPNQPQHF	TGTGCCAGCCGAAGACAGGTAACGCCGAATCAGCCCCAGCATTTT
-	TRBV11-2	TRBJ1-4	-	CASRPTGLINEKLFF	TGTGCCAGCAGACCCACAGGGCTTATTAATGAAAAACTGTTTTTT
-	TRBV25-1	TRBJ1-3	-	CASSAGPSGNTIYF	TGTGCCAGCAGTGCAGGGCCCTCTGGAAACACCATATATTTT
-	TRBV6-6	TRBJ1-4	TRBD1	CASSTRWGTGGNEKLFF	TGTGCCAGCAGTACCCGCTGGGGGACAGGCGGTAATGAAAAACTGTTTTTT
-	TRBV7-3	TRBJ2-5	-	CASSPPPRPETQYF	TGTGCCAGCAGCCCGCCCCCGAGGCCGGAGACCCAGTACTTC
-	TRBV15	TRBJ1-4	-	CATSRETLGRSNEKLFF	TGTGCCACCAGCAGAGAGACCCTGGGACGGTCGAATGAAAAACTGTTTTTT
-	TRBV7-3	TRBJ1-3	TRBD1	CASSATGGTSGNTIYF	TGTGCCAGCAGCGCAACAGGGGGCACCTCTGGAAACACCATATATTTT
-	TRBV19	TRBJ2-1	-	CASSIQGWREYEQFF	TGTGCCAGTAGTATACAGGGGTGGCGGGAGTATGAGCAGTTCTTC
-	TRBV3-1/TRBV3-2	TRBJ2-7	TRBD1	CASSQPWTGQYF	TGTGCCAGCAGCCAACCCTGGACAGGTCAGTACTTC
-	TRBV3-1/TRBV3-2	TRBJ1-1	-	CASSQYQGGNTEAFF	TGTGCCAGCAGCCAATACCAAGGCGGGAACACTGAAGCTTTCTTT
few	TRBV11-2	TRBJ2-2	-	CASSSRGSGELFF	TGTGCCAGCAGCTCCAGGGGTTCCGGGGAGCTGTTTTTT
-	TRBV20-1	TRBJ2-5	TRBD2	CSASGASGNGETQYF	TGCAGTGCTAGTGGGGCTAGCGGGAATGGAGAGACCCAGTACTTC
-	TRBV12-3/TRBV12-4	TRBJ2-2	-	CASSRDTGELFF	TGTGCCAGCAGCCGGGACACCGGGGAGCTGTTTTTT
-	TRBV10-3	TRBJ1-1	-	CAISESGRGVDTEAFF	TGTGCCATCAGTGAGTCAGGGAGGGGGGTGGACACTGAAGCTTTCTTT